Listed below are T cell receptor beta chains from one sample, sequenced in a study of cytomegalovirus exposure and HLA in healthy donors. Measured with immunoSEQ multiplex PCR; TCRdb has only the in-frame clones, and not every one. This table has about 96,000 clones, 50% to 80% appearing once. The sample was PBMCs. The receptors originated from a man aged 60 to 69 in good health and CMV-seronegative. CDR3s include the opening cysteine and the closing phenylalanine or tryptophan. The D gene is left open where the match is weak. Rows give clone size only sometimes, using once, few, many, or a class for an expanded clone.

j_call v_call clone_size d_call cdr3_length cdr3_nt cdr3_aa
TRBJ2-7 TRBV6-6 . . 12 TGTGCCAGCAGCCCTCTAGGCTACGAGCAGTACTTC CASSPLGYEQYF
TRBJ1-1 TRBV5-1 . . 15 TGCGCCAGCAGCTTGGAAGGGTCGGGGGTCACTGAAGCTTTCTTT CASSLEGSGVTEAFF
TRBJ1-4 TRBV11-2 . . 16 TGTGCCAGCAGCTTAGACCTACTGGGCACTAATGAAAAACTGTTTTTT CASSLDLLGTNEKLFF
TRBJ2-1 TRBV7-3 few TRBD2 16 TGTGCCAGCAGCTCTGGAGGGACTAGGAGCTACAATGAGCAGTTCTTC CASSSGGTRSYNEQFF
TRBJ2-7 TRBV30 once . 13 TGTGCCTGGAGTGAGAGCGGCAACTACGAGCAGTACTTC CAWSESGNYEQYF
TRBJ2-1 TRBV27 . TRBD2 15 TGTGCCAGCAGCCCCGGGACTAGCTCCTACAATGAGCAGTTCTTC CASSPGTSSYNEQFF
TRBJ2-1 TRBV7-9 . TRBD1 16 TGTGCCAGCAGCTTACCAGGGAGACAGGGTGCCAATGAGCAGTTCTTC CASSLPGRQGANEQFF
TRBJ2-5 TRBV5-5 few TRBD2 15 TGTGCCAGCAGCCAAGATCGGGGGGGCCAAGAGACCCAGTACTTC CASSQDRGGQETQYF
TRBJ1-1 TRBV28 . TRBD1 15 TGTGCCAGCAGCCCGATCGGACAGGGAGGGACTGAAGCTTTCTTT CASSPIGQGGTEAFF
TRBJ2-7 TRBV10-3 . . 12 TGTGCCATCAGTGGACAGGCCCTCGAGCAGTACTTC CAISGQALEQYF
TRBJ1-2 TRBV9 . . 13 TGTGCCAGCAGCTGGACAGCTAACTATGGCTACACCTTC CASSWTANYGYTF
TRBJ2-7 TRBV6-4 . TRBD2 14 TGTGCCAGCAAGGTGACTAGCGGGAGCTACGAGCAGTACTTC CASKVTSGSYEQYF
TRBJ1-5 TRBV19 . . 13 TGTGCCAGTAGTAAGGACAGAATACAGCCCCAGCATTTT CASSKDRIQPQHF
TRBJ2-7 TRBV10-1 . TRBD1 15 TGCGCCAGCAGTGAGTCAAGGACAGGGGGCGACGAGCAGTACTTC CASSESRTGGDEQYF
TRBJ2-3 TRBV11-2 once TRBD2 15 TGTGCCAGCAGGTCCGGAGCGGGGGGCACAGATACGCAGTATTTT CASRSGAGGTDTQYF
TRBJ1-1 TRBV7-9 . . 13 TGTGCCAGCAGCTTTGGGGGGATAGCTGAAGCTTTCTTT CASSFGGIAEAFF
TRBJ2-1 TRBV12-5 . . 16 TGTGCTAGTGGTTTGGTACGACAGGCTGCACCGAATGAGCAGTTCTTC CASGLVRQAAPNEQFF
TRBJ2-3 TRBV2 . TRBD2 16 TGTGCCAGCACCCAATCGGGGGGGAAGGGGACAGATACGCAGTATTTT CASTQSGGKGTDTQYF
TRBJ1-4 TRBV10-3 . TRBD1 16 TGTGCCACGGGAACAGGGGACAACCCAACTAATGAAAAACTGTTTTTT CATGTGDNPTNEKLFF
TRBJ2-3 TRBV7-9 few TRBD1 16 TGTGCCAGCAGCCAAGGGACAGGGATTTCCACAGATACGCAGTATTTT CASSQGTGISTDTQYF
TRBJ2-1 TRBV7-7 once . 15 TGTGCTAGCAGCTTAGTATTTGGAGCGATCAATGAGCAGTTCTTC CASSLVFGAINEQFF
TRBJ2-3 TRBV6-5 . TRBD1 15 TGTGCCAGCAGTTACTCAGGGGGCTACACAGATACGCAGTATTTT CASSYSGGYTDTQYF
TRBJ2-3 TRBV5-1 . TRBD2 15 TGCGCCAGCAGTCTCTTAGCGGGGGAGACAGATACGCAGTATTTT CASSLLAGETDTQYF
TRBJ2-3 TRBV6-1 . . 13 TGTGCCAGCAGGACCTCCCTAGGAGATACGCAGTATTTT CASRTSLGDTQYF